The next 7 T cell receptor beta chains were all read from a single sample in a study of cytomegalovirus exposure and HLA in healthy donors. Amplification used 60 Vbeta primers and 13 Jbeta primers. Measured with immunoSEQ multiplex PCR; TCRdb has only the in-frame clones, and not every one. Here the sample spans 110,000 or so clones, roughly two thirds being singletons. Sequenced material: PBMCs. The receptors were gathered from a young man in good health and CMV-seropositive.

The rearrangement joins TRBV4-2 to TRBJ2-1; D remains unclear. Trimming took off 0 bases at V and 0 bases at J, with 24 bases between the two ends. The germline V gene encodes CDR1 LGHNA and CDR2 YNFKEQ. The CDR3 contains 21 residues. The CDR3 DNA reads TGTGCCAGCAGCCAAGATCAAGATTCCATAGGTGAACAGAGCTCCTACAATGAGCAGTTCTTC. This codes for CASSQDQDSIGEQSSYNEQFF.

The chain joins TRBV4-1 to TRBJ1-6; 8 nucleotides agree with TRBD1. V was clipped by 4 bases and J by 6 bases; unmatched bases: 8. The CDR3 covers 16 residues. The germline gives CDR1 MGHRA, CDR2 YSYEKL. The CDR3: CASSLPTGEPNSPLHF. The DNA of the CDR3 is TGCGCCAGCAGCCTCCCGACAGGGGAGCCTAATTCACCCCTCCACTTT.

In its sample, this clone was seen a few times. The chain couples TRBV5-1 to TRBJ2-7, with a weak D call TRBD2 (5 bases). CDR1 is SGHRS, CDR2 YFSETQ, per germline. CDR3 size: 14 residues. V was trimmed by 1 base and J by 0 bases, leaving 8 bases between them. CDR3 in DNA: TGCGCCAGCAGCTTGAATCTAGCCTCCTACGAGCAGTACTTC. Translation gives CASSLNLASYEQYF.

The chain is built from TRBV7-2 and TRBJ2-5; no clear D gene. The CDR3 covers 15 residues. Germline CDR1 SGHTA, CDR2 FQGNSA. V lost 5 bases and J 3 bases, leaving 16 bases between the germline ends. The CDR3 DNA is TGTGCCAGCAGCCCAAGTTCCACAGTTAAAGAGACCCAGTACTTC. It is translated as CASSPSSTVKETQYF. Complete variable domain (other parts from reference TRBV7-2 and TRBJ2-5): GAGVSQSPSNKVTEKGKDVELRCDPISGHTALYWYRQSLGQGLEFLIYFQGNSAPDKSGLPSDRFSAERTGGSVSTLTIQRTQQEDSAVYLCASSPSSTVKETQYFGPGTRLLVL.

The chain carries TRBV10-1 and TRBJ2-7; TRBD1 matches at 7 bases. The CDR3 extends over 16 amino acids. The germline V gene has CDR1 WNHNN and CDR2 SYGVQD (reference sequence). V dropped 4 bases and J dropped 6; count of bases not matched to a gene: 15. CDR3 bases: TGCGCCAGCAGTGGACACCAGACAGGGAAGATAGGCGAGCAGTACTTC. Its protein is CASSGHQTGKIGEQYF.

The genes are TRBV6-5 and TRBJ2-7, with a possible D match to TRBD1 (5 bases). Germline CDR1 MNHEY, CDR2 SVGAGI. V lost 0 bases, J lost 5 bases, and 11 bases lay in between. This CDR3 region has 14 residues. DNA for the CDR3: TGTGCCAGCAGTTACTCTGGCACAGGCCACGAGCAGTACTTC. As protein: CASSYSGTGHEQYF.

Notes on this clone: This CDR3 is also generated by other DNA sequences in the sample. The chain is built from TRBV29-1 and TRBJ2-1, with TRBD2 matching 8 bases. The CDR3 sequence is 13 residues long. V shed 3 bases, J shed 7 bases, and the junction held 5 bases outside the gene matches. Germline CDR1 and CDR2: SQVTM and ANQGSEA. In DNA, the CDR3 is TGCAGCGTTGACCGGGGGGGCCTGAATGAGCAGTTCTTC. Protein: CSVDRGGLNEQFF.